Shown below are 19 T cell receptor beta chains from a single sample sequenced in a study of T cells in Graves' hyperthyroidism and ophthalmopathy. Researchers took RNA transcripts and amplified the TCR beta CDR3 regions from them. The TCR CDR3 was amplified in a first-round RT-PCR using the HTBI primer set. TCRdb re-called the multiplex PCR reads through MiXCR, storing one row per CDR3 protein. The data contain a few hundred thousand distinct CDR3 sequences, around a sixth of them singletons. The sample consisted of blood. Receptors were obtained from a woman in her 40s with Graves' ophthalmopathy.

This clonotype was recorded many times. The genes are TRBV12-5 and TRBJ2-2; 11 bases fit TRBD2. The CDR3 is 16 amino acids. V was clipped by 5 bases and J by 4 bases; unmatched bases: 6. Germline V gene sequence: CDR1 LGHNT, CDR2 FRNRAP. DNA for the CDR3: TGTGCTAGTGGTAAGGGACTAGCGGATACCACCGGGGAGCTGTTTTTT. This encodes CASGKGLADTTGELFF.

The sample holds many counts of this clonotype. The V call is TRBV20-1, the J call TRBJ2-7, with no clear D. The V gene lost 3 bases and the J gene lost 3 bases, with 9 bases spanning the gap. There are 12 residues in the CDR3. Looked up from germline, CDR1 is DFQATT and CDR2 is SNEGSKA (reference sequence). The CDR3 is CSARGSGYEQYF. Here the CDR3 DNA reads TGCAGTGCTAGGGGGTCGGGCTACGAGCAGTACTTC.

This clonotype was found many times. The chain employs TRBV28 and TRBJ1-5, with 10 bases that match TRBD1. Germline CDR1 reads MDHEN; CDR2 reads SYDVKM. J gave up 6 bases and V 8 bases, and 7 bases lay outside the gene matches. This CDR3 contains 14 residues. The CDR3 spells CASGDRGVGQPQHF. CDR3 sequence (DNA): TGTGCCAGCGGGGACAGGGGTGTAGGTCAGCCCCAGCATTTT.

This clonotype has a count of ten or more. The chain is built from TRBV5-1 and TRBJ2-6; the match to TRBD1 covers 7 bases. Trimming took 0 bases from V and 4 from J; bases not matched to a gene: 4. This CDR3 has 16 amino acids. Germline V gene sequence: CDR1 SGHRS, CDR2 YFSETQ. CDR3 amino acids: CASSLGQGPGANVLTF. CDR3 in DNA: TGCGCCAGCAGCTTGGGACAGGGCCCCGGGGCCAACGTCCTGACTTTC. Based on the CDR3 plus reference TRBV5-1 and TRBJ2-6, the full variable domain is KAGVTQTPRYLIKTRGQQVTLSCSPISGHRSVSWYQQTPGQGLQFLFEYFSETQRNKGNFPGRFSGRQFSNSRSEMNVSTLELGDSALYLCASSLGQGPGANVLTFGAGSRLTVL.

The V and J genes are TRBV11-2 and TRBJ2-7, with 15 positions matching TRBD2. The V and J ends lost 0 bases and 3 bases, in that order; junction bases with no gene match: 0. The CDR3 loop spans 16 amino acids. Germline CDR1 SGHAT, CDR2 FQNNGV. For the CDR3, the DNA is TGTGCCAGCAGCTTAGAGGGACTAGCGGGGGGCTACGAGCAGTACTTC. It codes for CASSLEGLAGGYEQYF.

This clonotype was observed at least ten times. V is TRBV15 and J is TRBJ2-3; D possibly uses TRBD1 or TRBD2 (5 bases each). Germline CDR1 LNHNV, CDR2 YYDKDF (reference sequence). Trimming left V 3 bases short and J 0 bases short, with 19 bases between. The CDR3 is 18 amino acids. This CDR3 is CATSRGVGPRYSTDTQYF. The CDR3 DNA reads TGTGCCACCAGCAGGGGGGTGGGCCCGCGTTATAGCACAGATACGCAGTATTTT. Using reference TRBV15 and TRBJ2-3 for the parts outside the CDR3, the full variable domain is DAMVIQNPRYQVTQFGKPVTLSCSQTLNHNVMYWYQQKSSQAPKLLFHYYDKDFNNEADTPDNFQSRRPNTSFCFLDIRSPGLGDTAMYLCATSRGVGPRYSTDTQYFGPGTRLTVL.

This clonotype came up many times. The J gene is TRBJ2-2, the V gene TRBV12-3 or TRBV12-4, with D unresolved. CDR3 length equals 10 residues. Between the trimmed V and J ends, which lost 4 bases and 9 bases, there was a span of 3 bases. Here the CDR3 DNA reads TGTGCCAGCAGTTCGCGGGAGCTGTTTTTT. Amino acid sequence: CASSSRELFF.

The chain combines TRBV5-1 with TRBJ1-2; the D gene is possibly TRBD1 (6 bases). This CDR3 comprises 16 residues. Germline V gene lookup returns CDR1 SGHRS and CDR2 YFSETQ. Trimming cost V 4 bases and J 4 bases, with 20 bases left between them. The DNA for the CDR3 is TGCGCCAGCAGCACTGGGACATTTGAGGGCCTCTATGGCTACACCTTC. As protein: CASSTGTFEGLYGYTF.

This clonotype was counted many times. V usage is TRBV6-1 and J usage is TRBJ2-7; tentative D call: TRBD1 (5 bases). Germline loops: CDR1 MNHNS, CDR2 SASEGT. This CDR3 spans 17 amino acids. Trimming pared 2 bases from V and 2 bases from J, leaving 19 bases between. The CDR3 reads CASSERALGDSAYEQYF. CDR3 in DNA: TGTGCCAGCAGTGAAAGGGCTTTAGGGGATTCCGCCTACGAGCAGTACTTC.

This clonotype came up many times. The chain recombines TRBV27 with TRBJ1-2; no reliable D call. Germline V gives CDR1 MNHEY, CDR2 SMNVEV (reference sequence). The CDR3 runs 13 residues. The V end was cut by 5 bases, the J end by 2 bases, with 9 bases between. CDR3 in amino acids: CASSESRNYGYTF. The CDR3 DNA sequence: TGTGCCAGCAGTGAAAGCCGAAACTATGGCTACACCTTC.

The sample holds many counts of this clonotype. The gene calls are TRBV5-1 and TRBJ1-1, with 7 bases identical to TRBD1. This CDR3 is built from 16 residues. Germline-derived CDR1 and CDR2 are SGHRS and YFSETQ. J gave up 2 bases and V 0 bases, and 7 bases lay outside the gene matches. The CDR3 DNA sequence: TGCGCCAGCAGCTTGGCATCGACAGGGACCAACACTGAAGCTTTCTTT. Its translation: CASSLASTGTNTEAFF.

The chain links TRBV6-1 to TRBJ2-7; D unclear. Per germline, CDR1 MNHNS and CDR2 SASEGT. This CDR3 contains 16 residues. V lost 5 bases and J lost 2, with 19 bases in between. This CDR3 is CASSRSTVSPAYEQYF. CDR3 in DNA: TGTGCCAGCAGTAGGTCAACCGTTAGTCCGGCCTACGAGCAGTACTTC.

The rearrangement joins TRBV6-2 or TRBV6-3 to TRBJ1-5; no reliable D call. The CDR3 extends over 14 amino acids. Trimming stripped 2 bases from V and 4 bases from J, with 9 bases between. Germline CDR1 is MNHEY and CDR2 is SVGEGT. CDR3 protein: CASSYVDVNQPQHF. For the CDR3, the DNA is TGTGCCAGCAGTTACGTCGATGTTAATCAGCCCCAGCATTTT.

This chain connects TRBV6-1 to TRBJ2-7; TRBD1 agrees at 8 bases. The CDR3 extends over 15 amino acids. The V gene's germline CDR1 is MNHNS and CDR2 SASEGT. Trimming at V came to 4 bases and at J to 3 bases, leaving 8 bases not matched to a gene. CDR3 loop: CASSGEDREYYEQYF. DNA of the CDR3: TGTGCCAGCAGTGGGGAGGACAGGGAATACTACGAGCAGTACTTC.

This clonotype has a count of ten or more. DNA for the CDR3: TGTGCCACCAGCAGAGATGTCCGGGCAATAGGAGGAAACACCATATATTTT. Its translation is CATSRDVRAIGGNTIYF. This sequence joins TRBV15 and TRBJ1-3; D gene uncertain. V lost 0 bases and J 4 bases, leaving 16 bases between the germline ends. CDR1 is LNHNV and CDR2 is YYDKDF in the germline V gene (reference sequence). The CDR3 has 17 amino acids.

The V gene is TRBV6-1, the J gene TRBJ1-2; D uncertain. Germline CDR1 and CDR2: MNHNS and SASEGT. The V and J ends lost 7 bases and 8 bases respectively, with 11 bases between them. This CDR3 is built from 11 residues. The CDR3 coding sequence is TGTGCCAGCATTGGAGGAAACGGCTACACCTTC. It translates to CASIGGNGYTF.

This clonotype was recorded at least ten times. The chain carries TRBV11-2 and TRBJ2-7, with 9 bases matching TRBD1. The germline V gene encodes CDR1 SGHAT and CDR2 FQNNGV. The CDR3 covers 16 residues. V dropped 5 bases and J dropped 6; count of bases not matched to a gene: 14. The CDR3 loop is CASSILTGTGSVEQYF. The CDR3 DNA follows: TGTGCCAGCAGCATACTAACCGGGACAGGGTCTGTCGAGCAGTACTTC.

This clonotype has a single count. This rearrangement joins TRBV2 to TRBJ2-5; 9 bases line up with TRBD1. The CDR3 totals 14 residues. Germline-derived CDR1 and CDR2 are SNHLY and FYNNEI. V lost 6 bases to trimming and J lost 5 bases; unmatched junction nucleotides: 7. DNA of the CDR3: TGTGCCAGCAGACGGGACAGGGCTGGGGAGACCCAGTACTTC. Its translation is CASRRDRAGETQYF.

The table lists this clonotype with many counts. A much larger clone differs from this one at a single base, so this may be a read error. Likely a read error: the CDR3 ends without its conserved phenylalanine or tryptophan. As DNA, the CDR3 is TGTGCCAGCAGCGCCTTGCACGGAACCTATGGCTACACCCTC. This codes for CASSALHGTYGYTL. The chain is built from TRBV7-2 and TRBJ1-2; D remains ambiguous. This CDR3 region has 14 residues. Germline CDR1 is SGHTA and CDR2 is FQGNSA. V was trimmed by 5 bases and J by 4 bases, leaving 14 bases between them.